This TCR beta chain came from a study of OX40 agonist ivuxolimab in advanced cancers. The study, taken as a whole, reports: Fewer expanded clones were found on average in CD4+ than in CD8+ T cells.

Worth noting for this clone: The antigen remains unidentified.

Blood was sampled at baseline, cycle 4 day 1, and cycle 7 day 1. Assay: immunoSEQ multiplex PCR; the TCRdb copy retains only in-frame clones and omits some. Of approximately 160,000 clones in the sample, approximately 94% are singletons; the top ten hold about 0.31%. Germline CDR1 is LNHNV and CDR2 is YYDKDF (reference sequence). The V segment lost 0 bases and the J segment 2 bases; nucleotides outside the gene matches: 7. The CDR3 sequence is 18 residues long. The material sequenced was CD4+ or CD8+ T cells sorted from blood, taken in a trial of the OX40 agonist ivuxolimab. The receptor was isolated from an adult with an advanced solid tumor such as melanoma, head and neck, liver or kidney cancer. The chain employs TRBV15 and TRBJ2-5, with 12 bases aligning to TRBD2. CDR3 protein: CATSRELQGLAGQETQYF. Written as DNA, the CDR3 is TGTGCCACCAGCAGAGAACTCCAGGGACTAGCGGGTCAAGAGACCCAGTACTTC.